This entry lists 30 T cell receptor beta chains sequenced from one sample in a study of cytomegalovirus exposure and HLA in healthy donors. PCR involved 60 Vbeta and 13 Jbeta primers. The table came from immunoSEQ multiplex PCR; TCRdb's copy has only in-frame clones and leaves some out. The sample holds about 100,000 clones, around 77% seen once. Sequencing was carried out using PBMCs. The receptors were sampled from a man under 40 in good health and CMV-seronegative.

The CDR3 region is CASGASGNSYEQYF. The CDR3 DNA reads TGTGCCAGCGGGGCTAGCGGGAACTCCTACGAGCAGTACTTC. The chain links TRBV2 to TRBJ2-7; 9 bases agree with TRBD2. V lost 8 bases and J lost 0; bases outside the gene matches: 5. Looked up from germline, CDR1 is SNHLY and CDR2 is FYNNEI. There are 14 residues in the CDR3.

Written as DNA, the CDR3 is TGTGCCAGTAGTCCCGGACAGGGGCGTGAAAAACTGTTTTTT. It specifies CASSPGQGREKLFF. The chain uses TRBV19 and TRBJ1-4, with 9 bases lining up with TRBD1. Germline CDR1 LNHDA, CDR2 SQIVND (reference sequence). V was pared by 5 bases and J by 7 bases, with 5 bases of the junction left unmatched. The CDR3 has 14 amino acids.

The chain links TRBV10-1 to TRBJ2-1; TRBD2 might be the D (5 bases). The CDR3 length is 14 residues. Trimming left V 8 bases short and J 5 bases short, with 16 bases between. Germline CDR1 and CDR2: WNHNN and SYGVQD (reference sequence). CDR3 sequence reads: CASAKPGLNNEQFF. CDR3 DNA: TGCGCCAGCGCCAAACCTGGACTGAACAATGAGCAGTTCTTC.

The chain uses TRBV18 and TRBJ2-7; TRBD1 matches 9 bases. CDR3 size: 15 residues. Germline CDR1 is KGHSH and CDR2 is LQKENI. After removal of 3 bases from V and 4 bases from J, the junction contained 7 bases not matched to a gene. The CDR3 loop is CASSPGGQGSYEQYF. CDR3 bases: TGTGCCAGCTCACCCGGGGGACAGGGCTCGTACGAGCAGTACTTC.

The genes are TRBV25-1 and TRBJ2-7; TRBD2 matches 7 bases. This CDR3 has 16 residues. Germline CDR1 MGHDK, CDR2 SYGVNS. Unmatched junction bases numbered 15, after V lost 2 bases and J lost 8 bases. The CDR3 DNA sequence: TGTGCCAGCAGTGAACATTTTGGACTAGTAATACGCCAGCAGTACTTC. Protein: CASSEHFGLVIRQQYF.

V usage is TRBV7-6 and J usage is TRBJ2-7; TRBD2 agrees at 8 bases. CDR3 length: 14 residues. Germline-derived CDR1 and CDR2 are SGHVS and FNYEAQ. Unmatched junction bases numbered 9, after V lost 5 bases and J lost 6 bases. The DNA for the CDR3 is TGTGCCAGCAGCATTAGCGGGAATAATGTCGAGCAGTACTTC. It yields the protein CASSISGNNVEQYF.

This rearrangement joins TRBV7-9 to TRBJ1-2; D is possibly TRBD1 (6 bases). The V gene lost 5 bases and the J gene lost 6 bases, with 13 bases spanning the gap. The CDR3 loop spans 13 amino acids. Germline V gene sequence: CDR1 SEHNR, CDR2 FQNEAQ (reference sequence). In nucleotides, the CDR3 is TGTGCCAGCAGCGCCGGGACAAGCCATGGCTACACCTTC. This codes for CASSAGTSHGYTF.

The chain employs TRBV28 and TRBJ1-1; tentatively, D is TRBD1 (6 bases). The length of the CDR3 is 18 residues. Trimming stripped 6 bases from V and 2 bases from J, with 25 bases between. The germline gives CDR1 MDHEN, CDR2 SYDVKM. This chain's CDR3 is CASRLSGTRVPFNTEAFF. The CDR3 DNA is TGTGCCAGCAGACTGTCCGGGACAAGGGTACCTTTCAACACTGAAGCTTTCTTT.

This sequence joins TRBV19 and TRBJ2-7; 12 bases are shared with TRBD2. V dropped 6 bases and J dropped 2; count of bases not matched to a gene: 5. The CDR3 consists of 15 residues. Germline CDR1 reads LNHDA; CDR2 reads SQIVND (reference sequence). This CDR3 reads CASRKLAGGAYEQYF. The CDR3 bases are TGTGCCAGTAGGAAACTAGCGGGAGGAGCCTACGAGCAGTACTTC.

The V call is TRBV7-9, the J call TRBJ2-7; weak D call: TRBD1 (6 bases). Looked up from germline, CDR1 is SEHNR and CDR2 is FQNEAQ (reference sequence). This CDR3 is built from 16 residues. V gave up 0 bases and J gave up 2 bases, with 14 bases separating them. The CDR3 protein is CASSLARQALTYEQYF. As DNA, the CDR3 is TGTGCCAGCAGCTTAGCAAGACAGGCCTTAACCTACGAGCAGTACTTC. The whole variable domain, filled in from reference TRBV7-9 and TRBJ2-7, reads DTGVSQNPRHKITKRGQNVTFRCDPISEHNRLYWYRQTLGQGPEFLTYFQNEAQLEKSRLLSDRFSAERPKGSFSTLEIQRTEQGDSAMYLCASSLARQALTYEQYFGPGTRLTVT.

This clone was observed a handful of times. V usage is TRBV19 and J usage is TRBJ2-7; D may be TRBD2 (6 bases). The CDR3 covers 15 residues. In germline, CDR1 is LNHDA, CDR2 SQIVND (reference sequence). V shed 3 bases and J shed 2 bases, with 14 bases lying between them. The CDR3 DNA reads as TGTGCCAGTAGTATTGGAGGAGGGTGGGCCTACGAGCAGTACTTC. The encoded protein is CASSIGGGWAYEQYF.

This clone was counted only a few times. V gene TRBV5-1 combines with J gene TRBJ1-1; D gene unclear. Trimming took off 4 bases at V and 4 bases at J, with 11 bases between the two ends. Per germline, CDR1 SGHRS and CDR2 YFSETQ. The CDR3 is 13 residues long. The CDR3 DNA follows: TGCGCCAGCAGCGGGCCGGATCTCACTGAAGCTTTCTTT. This codes for CASSGPDLTEAFF.

The gene calls are TRBV7-2 and TRBJ1-1; TRBD1 is a possible D gene (5 bases). This CDR3 has 14 amino acids. Germline CDR1 SGHTA, CDR2 FQGNSA. The V end was cut by 5 bases, the J end by 3 bases, with 13 bases between. CDR3 bases: TGTGCCAGCAGCCGCGGGACGGTCTACACTGAAGCTTTCTTT. Translating gives CASSRGTVYTEAFF.

This clone was detected a few times. The CDR3 here is CASSIRRQGNEKLFF. The CDR3 region has the DNA TGCGCCAGCAGCATCCGGAGACAGGGTAATGAAAAACTGTTTTTT. The genes are TRBV4-1 and TRBJ1-4; 7 bases are shared with TRBD1. Trimming took 5 bases from V and 4 from J; bases not matched to a gene: 7. CDR3 length equals 15 residues. Germline loops: CDR1 MGHRA, CDR2 YSYEKL.

This rearrangement joins TRBV11-1 to TRBJ1-1; TRBD1 aligns across 7 bases. From germline, CDR1 is SGHAT and CDR2 FQDESV (reference sequence). The CDR3 runs 14 residues. The J segment lost 1 base and the V segment lost 4 bases, leaving 3 bases of the junction unmatched. The CDR3, as DNA: TGTGCCAGCAGCTCCCGGGACAGGAACACTGAAGCTTTCTTT. Encoded protein: CASSSRDRNTEAFF.

This sequence joins TRBV9 and TRBJ2-6; no definite D call. The CDR3 extends over 15 amino acids. Germline V CDR1 and CDR2: SGDLS, YYNGEE. V lost 0 bases, J lost 0 bases, and 4 bases lay in between. CDR3: CASSVASSGANVLTF. The CDR3 DNA is TGTGCCAGCAGCGTAGCGAGCTCTGGGGCCAACGTCCTGACTTTC.

V gene TRBV28 combines with J gene TRBJ2-7, with 12 bases matching TRBD2. Germline CDR1 and CDR2: MDHEN and SYDVKM. The CDR3 covers 17 residues. With V trimmed by 6 bases and J by 0 bases, 9 bases remained unmatched. CDR3 residues: CASRTHGLAGYSYEQYF. In DNA, the CDR3 is TGTGCCAGCAGGACGCACGGACTAGCGGGATACTCCTACGAGCAGTACTTC.

The CDR3 sequence: CASSTNTGELFF. In DNA form, the CDR3 reads TGCGCCAGCAGCACGAACACCGGGGAGCTGTTTTTT. V usage is TRBV10-2 and J usage is TRBJ2-2; no definite D call. The germline CDR1 and CDR2 sequences are WSHSY and SAAADI. The V end lost 6 bases, the J end lost 0 bases, and 2 bases lay between the germline ends. CDR3 length equals 12 residues.

This clone was observed a handful of times. V usage is TRBV7-2 and J usage is TRBJ1-5; 9 nucleotides line up with TRBD1. CDR1 and CDR2 from the germline V gene are SGHTA and FQGNSA. J gave up 6 bases and V 5 bases, and 5 bases lay outside the gene matches. The CDR3 is made up of 14 amino acids. The CDR3 region has the DNA TGTGCCAGCAGCCCAACAGGGGGCCCTCAGCCCCAGCATTTT. Translating gives CASSPTGGPQPQHF.

This clone has a handful of counts. This sequence joins TRBV4-2 and TRBJ1-1, with 8 positions matching TRBD1. There are 15 residues in the CDR3. Germline loops: CDR1 LGHNA, CDR2 YNFKEQ. After removal of 4 bases from V and 3 bases from J, the junction contained 7 bases not matched to a gene. The CDR3 DNA is TGTGCCAGCAGCCGAGAGACAGGGGCACACACTGAAGCTTTCTTT. Translation gives CASSRETGAHTEAFF.

The chain uses TRBV6-1 and TRBJ1-1, with TRBD1 identical over 7 bases. Per germline, CDR1 MNHNS and CDR2 SASEGT. The CDR3 is 19 residues long. After removal of 2 bases from V and 5 bases from J, the junction contained 20 bases not matched to a gene. The CDR3 nucleotides read TGTGCCAGCAGTGAAAAGGTCGGGGGACAGTTTAATCCCGGGACTGAAGCTTTCTTT. It codes for CASSEKVGGQFNPGTEAFF.

This sequence joins TRBV18 and TRBJ1-1; D is ambiguous. The CDR3 is 13 amino acids. The V and J ends lost 1 base and 3 bases respectively, with 6 bases between them. The germline V gene encodes CDR1 KGHSH and CDR2 LQKENI. The CDR3 reads CASSPLRDTEAFF. CDR3 DNA sequence: TGTGCCAGCTCACCACTGCGGGACACTGAAGCTTTCTTT.

J is TRBJ2-5 and V is TRBV7-9; no clear D gene. CDR1 and CDR2 (germline): SEHNR, FQNEAQ (reference sequence). This CDR3 has 13 amino acids. The V end lost 1 base, the J end lost 1 base, and 4 bases lay between the germline ends. CDR3 coding DNA: TGTGCCAGCAGCTTAGTCGGCCAAGAGACCCAGTACTTC. This sequence encodes CASSLVGQETQYF.

This clone has more than one count but fewer than ten. The genes are TRBV30 and TRBJ2-2; 9 bases agree with TRBD2. J lost 6 bases, V lost 4 bases, and 3 bases had no gene match. Looked up from germline, CDR1 is GTSNPN and CDR2 is SVGIG (reference sequence). This CDR3 spans 13 amino acids. CDR3 protein: CAWNRGGAGELFF. The CDR3 region has the DNA TGTGCCTGGAACCGCGGGGGGGCCGGGGAGCTGTTTTTT.

The chain uses TRBV5-1 and TRBJ2-3; D is possibly TRBD1 (6 bases). Trimming stripped 4 bases from V and 0 bases from J, with 24 bases between. The CDR3 length is 19 residues. Looked up from germline, CDR1 is SGHRS and CDR2 is YFSETQ. CDR3 sequence (DNA): TGCGCCAGCAGCGGTTCCCCCGTACAGGGCATCGCTAGCACAGATACGCAGTATTTT. It specifies CASSGSPVQGIASTDTQYF.

This chain uses TRBV5-5 with TRBJ1-1; possibly TRBD1 for D (6 bases). This CDR3 region has 18 residues. Trimming left V 1 base short and J 1 base short, with 20 bases between. The germline gives CDR1 SGHKS, CDR2 YYEKEE (reference sequence). The CDR3 DNA follows: TGTGCCAGCAGCTTGTCCCAGGGGATAGGAGCGAGGAACACTGAAGCTTTCTTT. Residues: CASSLSQGIGARNTEAFF.

This clone was counted only a few times. For the CDR3, the DNA is TGTGCCAGCACCGGGTATCCTCGCACAGATACGCAGTATTTT. This codes for CASTGYPRTDTQYF. V usage is TRBV7-2 and J usage is TRBJ2-3; no clear D. V lost 7 bases, J lost 1 base, and 12 bases lay in between. This CDR3 spans 14 amino acids. Germline V gene sequence: CDR1 SGHTA, CDR2 FQGNSA.

The V gene is TRBV6-5, the J gene TRBJ1-1; TRBD1 might be the D (6 bases). This CDR3 has 14 residues. V gave up 5 bases and J gave up 7 bases, with 17 bases separating them. Germline lookup yields CDR1 MNHEY and CDR2 SVGAGI. The CDR3 DNA follows: TGTGCCAGCAGTGAAGGGGGGGGGAGGGTTGAAGCTTTCTTT. This encodes CASSEGGGRVEAFF.

The chain recombines TRBV12-5 with TRBJ2-1; TRBD2 agrees at 11 bases. V gave up 7 bases and J gave up 5 bases; unmatched junction bases: 13. The germline gives CDR1 LGHNT, CDR2 FRNRAP. The CDR3 loop spans 17 amino acids. The CDR3 here is CASVLLGRLAGHNEQFF. CDR3 nucleotides: TGTGCTAGTGTCCTCCTCGGGAGACTAGCGGGACACAATGAGCAGTTCTTC.

The chain links TRBV7-8 to TRBJ2-6, with D perhaps matching TRBD1 (6 bases). The ends were cut back, 5 bases at V and 5 bases at J, with 19 bases in the middle. Germline lookup yields CDR1 SGHVS and CDR2 FQNEAQ. The CDR3 sequence is 17 residues long. In nucleotides, the CDR3 is TGTGCCAGCAGCCCCGTCGACAGGTCCCTCTGGGCCAACGTCCTGACTTTC. It yields the protein CASSPVDRSLWANVLTF.